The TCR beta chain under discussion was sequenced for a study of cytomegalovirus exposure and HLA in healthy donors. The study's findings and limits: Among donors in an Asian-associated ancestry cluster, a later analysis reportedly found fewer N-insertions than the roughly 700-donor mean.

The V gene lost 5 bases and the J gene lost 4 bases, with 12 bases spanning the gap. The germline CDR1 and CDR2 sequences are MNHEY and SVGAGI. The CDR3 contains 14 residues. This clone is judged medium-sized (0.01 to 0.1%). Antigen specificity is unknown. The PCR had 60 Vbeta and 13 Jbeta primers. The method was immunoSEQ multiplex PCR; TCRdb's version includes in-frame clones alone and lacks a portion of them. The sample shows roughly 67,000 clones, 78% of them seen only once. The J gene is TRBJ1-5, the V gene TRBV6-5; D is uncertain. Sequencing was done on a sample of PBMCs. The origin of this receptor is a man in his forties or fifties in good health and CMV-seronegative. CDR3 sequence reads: CASSPGSLNQPQHF. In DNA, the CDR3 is TGTGCCAGCAGTCCCGGGAGCTTAAATCAGCCCCAGCATTTT.